The 7 T cell receptor beta chains below come from one sample, sequenced in a study of patients and donors after allogeneic stem cell transplantation. TCRdb re-analysed the RT-PCR reads in MiXCR, keeping a single row per CDR3 protein. The table has about a million distinct CDR3 sequences, about a sixth seen once. Material: blood, either unsorted or a sorted T cell fraction (not recorded which). These receptor sequences come from a human donor who was either an allogeneic HSCT recipient or a stem cell or donor lymphocyte infusion donor (not recorded which). It is not recorded whose cells these are; they may come from a transplant donor.

This clonotype was recorded once. The conserved closing phenylalanine or tryptophan is absent in this CDR3, likely reflecting a read error. The CDR3 DNA sequence: TGCAGTGCTAGAGGATACAATCAGCCCCAGCATCTT. This sequence encodes CSARGYNQPQHL. The chain has TRBV20-1 and TRBJ1-5, with D uncertain. This CDR3 region has 12 residues. Trimming left V 1 base short and J 3 bases short, with 4 bases between. The germline V gene has CDR1 DFQATT and CDR2 SNEGSKA (reference sequence).

This clonotype was counted a few times. J is TRBJ2-5 and V is TRBV5-4; maybe TRBD2 (5 bases). CDR3 length: 16 residues. Trimming stripped 0 bases from V and 2 bases from J, with 14 bases between. Germline V CDR1 and CDR2: SGHNT, YYREEE (reference sequence). CDR3 loop: CASSLEVWENQETQYF. CDR3 nucleotide sequence: TGTGCCAGCAGCTTGGAGGTATGGGAGAATCAAGAGACCCAGTACTTC.

This clonotype was counted a single time. V gene TRBV6-2 or TRBV6-3 combines with J gene TRBJ2-2; TRBD1 is a possible D gene (5 bases). Trimming cost V 5 bases and J 1 base, with 14 bases left between them. CDR3 size: 16 residues. Per germline, CDR1 MNHEY and CDR2 SVGEGT. CDR3 DNA: TGTGCCAGCAGTCTCCTGGACACCCGGAACACCGGGGAGCTGTTTTTT. Translated: CASSLLDTRNTGELFF.

This clonotype has just a few counts. The chain joins TRBV15 to TRBJ1-5; D perhaps matches TRBD1 (6 bases). CDR3 length: 14 amino acids. The V and J ends lost 0 bases and 6 bases respectively, with 9 bases between them. Germline V lookup: CDR1 LNHNV, CDR2 YYDKDF (reference sequence). The CDR3 nucleotides are TGTGCCACCAGCAGAGATTTCAGGGGTCAGCCCCAGCATTTT. This codes for CATSRDFRGQPQHF. Using reference TRBV15 and TRBJ1-5 for the parts outside the CDR3, the full variable domain is DAMVIQNPRYQVTQFGKPVTLSCSQTLNHNVMYWYQQKSSQAPKLLFHYYDKDFNNEADTPDNFQSRRPNTSFCFLDIRSPGLGDTAMYLCATSRDFRGQPQHFGDGTRLSIL.

The chain joins TRBV7-9 to TRBJ1-1; TRBD1 agrees at 10 bases. The length of the CDR3 is 15 residues. Germline V gives CDR1 SEHNR, CDR2 FQNEAQ (reference sequence). V was pared by 8 bases and J by 3 bases, with 9 bases of the junction left unmatched. This chain's CDR3 is CASVSGQGVHTEAFF. CDR3 DNA sequence: TGTGCCAGCGTCTCTGGACAGGGGGTCCACACTGAAGCTTTCTTT.

V gene TRBV11-3 combines with J gene TRBJ2-3, with 8 bases aligning to TRBD2. Trimming took 1 base from V and 2 from J; bases not matched to a gene: 5. The CDR3 runs 16 residues. The germline gives CDR1 SGHNT, CDR2 YENEEA. Written as DNA, the CDR3 is TGTGCCAGCAGCTTAGGGGCTAGCGGGCTCACAGATACGCAGTATTTT. Protein sequence: CASSLGASGLTDTQYF.

DNA for the CDR3: TGTGCCAGCAGTTTAAGTCGGTTCGGAGAGACCCAGTACTTC. It yields the protein CASSLSRFGETQYF. The rearrangement uses TRBV27 and TRBJ2-5; D ambiguous. V lost 2 bases to trimming and J lost 4 bases, with 11 bases between them. This CDR3 is 14 amino acids long. Per the germline V gene, CDR1 is MNHEY and CDR2 is SMNVEV (reference sequence).